This entry describes one TCR beta chain. What it binds is not known. V lost 1 base to trimming and J lost 3 bases, with 4 bases between them. CDR1 and CDR2 (germline): SGHTA, FQGNSA. CDR3 length: 13 amino acids. This record belongs to a study of PD-L1 blockade in urothelial cancer. Whole-study context: The median T cell count in blood samples was 140,000 to 150,000. Findings of the study overall: Those with durable benefit had larger increases in tumor-associated blood clones at 3 weeks.

Profiled with immunoSEQ multiplex PCR; TCRdb holds only in-frame clones, not every one. The table shows 55,000 to 80,000 clones, with 75% to 90% occurring only once. Described time point: pretreatment peripheral blood. The rearrangement links TRBV7-2 to TRBJ2-1; D remains unclear. This sequence originates from a man in his sixties with urothelial cancer. This specimen was PBMCs, taken around atezolizumab (anti-PD-L1) treatment. The CDR3 protein is CASSLVDYNEQFF. The CDR3 DNA reads TGTGCCAGCAGCTTAGTAGACTACAATGAGCAGTTCTTC.